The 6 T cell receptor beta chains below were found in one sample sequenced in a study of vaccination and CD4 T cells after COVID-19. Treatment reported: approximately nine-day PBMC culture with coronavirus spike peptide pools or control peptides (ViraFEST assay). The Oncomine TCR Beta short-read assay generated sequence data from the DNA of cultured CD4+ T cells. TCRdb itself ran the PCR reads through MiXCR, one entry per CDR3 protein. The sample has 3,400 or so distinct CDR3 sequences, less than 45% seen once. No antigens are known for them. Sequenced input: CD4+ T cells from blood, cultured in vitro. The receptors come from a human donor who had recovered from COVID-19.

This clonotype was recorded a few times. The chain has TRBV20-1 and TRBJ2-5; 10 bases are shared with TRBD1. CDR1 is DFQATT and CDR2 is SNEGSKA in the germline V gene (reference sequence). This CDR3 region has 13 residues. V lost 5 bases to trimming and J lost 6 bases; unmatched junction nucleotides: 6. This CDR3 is CSAWTGGGQTQYF. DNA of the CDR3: TGCAGTGCTTGGACAGGGGGAGGACAGACCCAGTACTTC.

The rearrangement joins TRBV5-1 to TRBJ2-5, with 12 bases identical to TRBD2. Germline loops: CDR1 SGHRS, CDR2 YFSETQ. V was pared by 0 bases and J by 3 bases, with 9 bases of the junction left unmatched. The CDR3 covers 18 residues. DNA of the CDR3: TGCGCCAGCAGCTTGGTCCCGCTGTCTAGCGGGGGGGAAGAGACCCAGTACTTC. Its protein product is CASSLVPLSSGGEETQYF.

CDR3 bases: TGTGCCAGCAGCTTAGCGGAGGGCTTATCCTACGAGCAGTACTTC. Protein product: CASSLAEGLSYEQYF. This chain joins TRBV7-8 and TRBJ2-7; perhaps TRBD2 as D (6 bases). The CDR3 contains 15 residues. Germline CDR1 reads SGHVS; CDR2 reads FQNEAQ. V gave up 0 bases and J gave up 1 base, with 10 bases separating them.

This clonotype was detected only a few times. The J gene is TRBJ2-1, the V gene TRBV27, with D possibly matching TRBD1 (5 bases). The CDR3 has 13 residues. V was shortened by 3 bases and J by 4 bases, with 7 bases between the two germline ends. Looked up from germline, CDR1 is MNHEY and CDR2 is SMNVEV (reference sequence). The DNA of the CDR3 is TGTGCCAGCAGTTTGGGGCAGTACAATGAGCAGTTCTTC. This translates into CASSLGQYNEQFF.

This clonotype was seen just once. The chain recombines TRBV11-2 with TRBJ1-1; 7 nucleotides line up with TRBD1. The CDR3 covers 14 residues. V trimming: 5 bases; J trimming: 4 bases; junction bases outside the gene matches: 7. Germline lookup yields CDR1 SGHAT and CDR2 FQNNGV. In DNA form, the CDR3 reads TGTGCCAGCAGCGGAGGGGGCCGGAGCACTGAAGCTTTCTTT. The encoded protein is CASSGGGRSTEAFF.

CDR3 sequence: CASSLGPISPGELFF. Here the CDR3 DNA reads TGTGCCAGCAGCTTAGGTCCGATTAGCCCCGGGGAGCTGTTTTTT. The gene calls are TRBV7-8 and TRBJ2-2; D is unclear. The CDR3 covers 15 residues. CDR1 SGHVS and CDR2 FQNEAQ come from the germline V gene. V was shortened by 1 base and J by 6 bases, with 12 bases between the two germline ends.